The present entry profiles one T cell receptor (beta chain) with its context. Its target is unknown. This specimen comes from a study of cytomegalovirus exposure and HLA in healthy donors. Study as a whole: The platform used for the 110 or so validation repertoires matched that of the roughly 630 first-cohort repertoires, a later analysis reported. Study-wide findings and caveats: For most TCR sequences rarity was the rule, although some public TCRs occurred in many donors.

The CDR3 length is 17 residues. The V segment lost 0 bases and the J segment 3 bases; nucleotides outside the gene matches: 6. The germline gives CDR1 SGHNT, CDR2 YYREEE (reference sequence). Produced via immunoSEQ multiplex PCR; TCRdb's table is partial and in-frame only. The sample gives over 200,000 clones, 88% of which show up once; 2.9% is in the top ten. The chain carries TRBV5-4 and TRBJ2-3; 11 bases fit TRBD2. This TCR came from a woman aged 18-35 years in good health and CMV-seronegative. Sequencing was carried out using PBMCs. The CDR3 DNA reads TGTGCCAGCAGCTTGGGTGCGGGACTAGCGGCAACAGATACGCAGTATTTT. Protein product: CASSLGAGLAATDTQYF.